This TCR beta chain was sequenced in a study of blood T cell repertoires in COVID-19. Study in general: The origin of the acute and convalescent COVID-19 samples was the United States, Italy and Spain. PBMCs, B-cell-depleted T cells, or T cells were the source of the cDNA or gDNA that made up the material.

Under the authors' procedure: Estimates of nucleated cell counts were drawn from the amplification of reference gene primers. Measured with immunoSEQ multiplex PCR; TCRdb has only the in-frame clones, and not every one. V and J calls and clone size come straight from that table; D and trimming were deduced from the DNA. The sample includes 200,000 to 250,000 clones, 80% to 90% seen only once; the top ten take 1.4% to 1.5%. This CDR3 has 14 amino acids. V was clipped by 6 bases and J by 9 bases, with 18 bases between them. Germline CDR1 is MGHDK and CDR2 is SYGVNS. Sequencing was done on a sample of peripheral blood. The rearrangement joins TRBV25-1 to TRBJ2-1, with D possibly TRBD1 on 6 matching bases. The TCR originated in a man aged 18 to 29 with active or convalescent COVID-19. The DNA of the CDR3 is TGTGCCAGCAGGGGGGCGGTGGTCTTGGGTGAGCAGTTCTTC. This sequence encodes CASRGAVVLGEQFF.